This T cell receptor (beta chain) was observed in a study of blood T cell repertoires in COVID-19. Background on the study: From the United States, Italy and Spain came samples of acute and convalescent COVID-19.

Measured with immunoSEQ multiplex PCR; TCRdb has only the in-frame clones, and not every one. The sample shows fewer than 150,000 clones, around 85% of them seen only once. The clonotype comes from a human donor in a cohort sampled during active COVID-19. Sequencing used peripheral blood.

This CDR3 reads CASSPGLPGGTDTQYF. CDR3 bases: TGTGCCAGCAGCCCCGGACTCCCAGGGGGCACAGATACGCAGTATTTT. This sequence joins TRBV7-9 and TRBJ2-3; the D gene is possibly TRBD1 (6 bases). The CDR3 extends over 16 amino acids. V was clipped by 5 bases and J by 1 base, with 16 bases between them. Germline V lookup: CDR1 SEHNR, CDR2 FQNEAQ (reference sequence).